Below are 21 T cell receptor beta chains sequenced from a single sample in a study of shared clonotypes between healthy human individuals. Cells designated naive CD8 were CD45RO-negative and were positively selected for CCR7, with terminally differentiated effector memory CD45RA+ cells excluded. The data were produced by immunoSEQ multiplex PCR, yet TCRdb's version contains in-frame clones alone and is incomplete. The data hold fewer than 1 million clones, with roughly 96% observed a single time. Sequenced sample: naive CD8+ T cells sorted from blood. All receptors derive from a man aged 25-45 years in good health.

The chain uses TRBV2 and TRBJ2-7; tentatively, D is TRBD1 or TRBD2 (5 bases each). Germline lookup yields CDR1 SNHLY and CDR2 FYNNEI. The CDR3 sequence is 15 residues long. Trimming left V 5 bases short and J 3 bases short, with 17 bases between. This CDR3 is CASSSSGTLGYEQYF. CDR3 sequence (DNA): TGTGCCAGCAGTTCGTCCGGGACCCTTGGCTACGAGCAGTACTTC.

This chain connects TRBV2 to TRBJ1-5, with D possibly matching TRBD1 (5 bases). Per germline, CDR1 SNHLY and CDR2 FYNNEI. V was clipped by 7 bases and J by 7 bases, with 11 bases between them. There are 12 residues in the CDR3. CDR3 protein: CASTLGDQPQHF. The DNA for the CDR3 is TGTGCCAGCACTTTAGGGGACCAGCCCCAGCATTTT.

The J gene is TRBJ2-7, the V gene TRBV7-8; D tentatively reads TRBD1 or TRBD2 (6 bases each). Trimming left V 11 bases short and J 4 bases short, with 15 bases between. The CDR3 has 12 amino acids. Per the germline V gene, CDR1 is SGHVS and CDR2 is FQNEAQ. The CDR3 coding sequence is TGTGCCGCCGGGGGCAGGGGTTACGAGCAGTACTTC. This codes for CAAGGRGYEQYF. Full variable domain (rest looked up from reference TRBV7-8 and TRBJ2-7): GAGVSQSPRYKVAKRGQDVALRCDPISGHVSLFWYQQALGQGPEFLTYFQNEAQLDKSGLPSDRFFAERPEGSVSTLKIQRTQQEDSAVYLCAAGGRGYEQYFGPGTRLTVT.

J is TRBJ2-3 and V is TRBV7-9; D possibly matches TRBD1 or TRBD2 (6 bases each). Per germline, CDR1 SEHNR and CDR2 FQNEAQ (reference sequence). The CDR3 extends over 17 amino acids. V dropped 6 bases and J dropped 4 bases, with 23 bases sitting between them. This CDR3 reads CASSQKGGTYKPDTQYF. The CDR3 nucleotides are TGTGCCAGCAGTCAGAAGGGCGGGACATATAAACCAGATACGCAGTATTTT.

This clone was observed a single time. An end of the junction does not agree with germline; a read error may underlie this. The V and J genes are TRBV9 and TRBJ2-3, with 10 positions matching TRBD2. Germline V gives CDR1 SGDLS, CDR2 YYNGEE. This CDR3 is 16 amino acids long. The CDR3 loop reads CASSVGASGSKDTQYF. CDR3 in DNA: TGTGCCAGCAGCGTAGGAGCTAGCGGGAGCAAAGATACGCAGTATTTT.

The chain is built from TRBV29-1 and TRBJ2-7; D gene ambiguous. Germline-derived CDR1 and CDR2 are SQVTM and ANQGSEA. Trimming removed 7 bases from V and 3 bases from J, with 10 bases in between. The CDR3 contains 11 residues. CDR3 sequence reads: CSAGRDYEQYF. The CDR3, as DNA: TGCAGCGCCGGTAGGGACTACGAGCAGTACTTC.

The V call is TRBV5-1, the J call TRBJ2-1; no clear D. This CDR3 contains 15 residues. CDR1 is SGHRS, CDR2 YFSETQ, per germline. V was trimmed by 0 bases and J by 4 bases, leaving 11 bases between them. The CDR3 loop is CASSLENQSYNEQFF. The CDR3 DNA reads as TGCGCCAGCAGCTTGGAGAACCAGAGTTACAATGAGCAGTTCTTC.

The V gene is TRBV28, the J gene TRBJ2-1, with D maybe TRBD1 (5 bases). Trimming removed 6 bases from V and 6 bases from J, with 18 bases in between. The CDR3 loop spans 15 amino acids. Germline lookup yields CDR1 MDHEN and CDR2 SYDVKM. CDR3 residues: CASRFDSRQGNEQFF. The CDR3 region has the DNA TGTGCCAGCAGGTTCGACAGTCGTCAAGGCAATGAGCAGTTCTTC. Supplemented by reference TRBV28 and TRBJ2-1, the full variable domain reads DVKVTQSSRYLVKRTGEKVFLECVQDMDHENMFWYRQDPGLGLRLIYFSYDVKMKEKGDIPEGYSVSREKKERFSLILESASTNQTSMYLCASRFDSRQGNEQFFGPGTRLTVL.

This rearrangement joins TRBV6-5 to TRBJ2-1; D remains unclear. Germline V lookup: CDR1 MNHEY, CDR2 SVGAGI. Trimming removed 2 bases from V and 8 bases from J, with 10 bases in between. The CDR3 consists of 13 residues. The CDR3 nucleotides read TGTGCCAGCAGTTACAAGTCGTGGGATGAGCAGTTCTTC. Protein product: CASSYKSWDEQFF.

This sequence joins TRBV30 and TRBJ2-7; 9 bases are a match to TRBD1. The CDR3 totals 14 residues. Per the germline V gene, CDR1 is GTSNPN and CDR2 is SVGIG (reference sequence). V was clipped by 1 base and J by 5 bases; unmatched bases: 6. The CDR3 protein is CAWSAGQGSDEQYF. Written as DNA, the CDR3 is TGTGCCTGGAGTGCTGGACAGGGGTCCGACGAGCAGTACTTC.

The J gene is TRBJ2-5, the V gene TRBV28, with D tentatively TRBD2 (5 bases). CDR1 and CDR2 (germline): MDHEN, SYDVKM. V dropped 2 bases and J dropped 1 base, with 14 bases sitting between them. The length of the CDR3 is 16 residues. This chain's CDR3 is CASSLTPGIIQETQYF. The DNA of the CDR3 is TGTGCCAGCAGTTTAACACCGGGGATAATCCAAGAGACCCAGTACTTC.

This chain joins TRBV4-1 and TRBJ2-1; 12 bases map to TRBD2. V shed 0 bases and J 4 bases; nucleotides not matched to a gene: 7. The CDR3 has 18 residues. CDR1 and CDR2 (germline): MGHRA, YSYEKL. CDR3 region: CASSQDGLAGGQYNEQFF. The DNA for the CDR3 is TGCGCCAGCAGCCAAGATGGGCTAGCGGGAGGGCAATACAATGAGCAGTTCTTC.

In this sample, this clone turned up once. The chain carries TRBV19 and TRBJ2-1, with 13 bases matching TRBD2. V shed 1 base and J 6 bases; nucleotides not matched to a gene: 6. The CDR3 length is 17 residues. Germline assignment: CDR1 LNHDA and CDR2 SQIVND (reference sequence). The CDR3 loop is CASSIALGLAGTNEQFF. The CDR3 coding sequence is TGTGCCAGTAGTATAGCCTTGGGACTAGCGGGGACCAATGAGCAGTTCTTC.

The V call is TRBV5-1, the J call TRBJ2-3, with no clear D. The germline CDR1 and CDR2 sequences are SGHRS and YFSETQ. This CDR3 comprises 12 residues. Trimming left V 0 bases short and J 9 bases short, with 8 bases between. CDR3 region: CASSLDAATQYF. CDR3 DNA: TGCGCCAGCAGCTTGGATGCGGCCACGCAGTATTTT. Based on the CDR3 plus reference TRBV5-1 and TRBJ2-3, the full variable domain is KAGVTQTPRYLIKTRGQQVTLSCSPISGHRSVSWYQQTPGQGLQFLFEYFSETQRNKGNFPGRFSGRQFSNSRSEMNVSTLELGDSALYLCASSLDAATQYFGPGTRLTVL.

This chain joins TRBV7-2 and TRBJ2-3; 7 bases are a match to TRBD2. Per the germline V gene, CDR1 is SGHTA and CDR2 is FQGNSA. V lost 3 bases, J lost 2 bases, and 5 bases stayed unmatched. The CDR3 loop spans 15 amino acids. The CDR3 DNA reads as TGTGCCAGCAGCTTTAGCAGCGGGGACACAGATACGCAGTATTTT. Its translation: CASSFSSGDTDTQYF.

The V gene is TRBV7-2, the J gene TRBJ2-7; a weak D match, TRBD2 (6 bases). Trimming took 5 bases from V and 0 from J, leaving 14 bases between them. Germline-derived CDR1 and CDR2 are SGHTA and FQGNSA. This CDR3 contains 15 residues. The CDR3 coding sequence is TGTGCCAGCAGCCCAGGACTACTTAGCTCCTACGAGCAGTACTTC. Amino acids: CASSPGLLSSYEQYF.

The chain employs TRBV29-1 and TRBJ2-6; D gene ambiguous. The CDR3 has 15 residues. Trimming cost V 2 bases and J 1 base, with 9 bases left between them. Germline V gives CDR1 SQVTM, CDR2 ANQGSEA. The CDR3 loop is CSVETSTSGANVLTF. The DNA of the CDR3 is TGCAGCGTTGAAACCTCGACATCTGGGGCCAACGTCCTGACTTTC. The full variable domain, its missing parts supplied by reference TRBV29-1 and TRBJ2-6, is SAVISQKPSRDICQRGTSLTIQCQVDSQVTMMFWYRQQPGQSLTLIATANQGSEATYESGFVIDKFPISRPNLTFSTLTVSNMSPEDSSIYLCSVETSTSGANVLTFGAGSRLTVL.

This chain uses TRBV18 with TRBJ2-1; TRBD1 is a possible D gene (5 bases). Germline V gene data show CDR1 as KGHSH and CDR2 as LQKENI. CDR3 size: 17 residues. V lost 3 bases to trimming and J lost 10 bases, with 25 bases between them. The CDR3 nucleotides are TGTGCCAGCTCACCTCCCCCGACAGAGCGACGTTTGTTGGAGCAGTTCTTC. Translation gives CASSPPPTERRLLEQFF.

Points on this clone: Other nucleotide sequences in the sample specify the same CDR3. This chain connects TRBV9 to TRBJ2-1; 7 bases align to TRBD2. V gave up 0 bases and J gave up 0 bases; unmatched junction bases: 0. Per the germline V gene, CDR1 is SGDLS and CDR2 is YYNGEE. This CDR3 has 15 amino acids. The chain's CDR3 is CASSVGTSSYNEQFF. CDR3 nucleotide sequence: TGTGCCAGCAGCGTAGGGACTAGCTCCTACAATGAGCAGTTCTTC. Full variable domain (outside the CDR3, taken from reference TRBV9 and TRBJ2-1): DSGVTQTPKHLITATGQRVTLRCSPRSGDLSVYWYQQSLDQGLQFLIQYYNGEERAKGNILERFSAQQFPDLHSELNLSSLELGDSALYFCASSVGTSSYNEQFFGPGTRLTVL.

The V and J genes are TRBV27 and TRBJ2-1; possible D gene TRBD1, 5 bases. In germline, CDR1 is MNHEY, CDR2 SMNVEV (reference sequence). This CDR3 has 14 residues. V was trimmed by 7 bases and J by 1 base, leaving 11 bases between them. The CDR3: CASTSGPSYNEQFF. In nucleotides, the CDR3 is TGTGCCAGCACCTCAGGGCCGTCCTACAATGAGCAGTTCTTC.

The V gene is TRBV29-1, the J gene TRBJ2-1; 8 positions agree with TRBD2. The CDR3 runs to 17 residues. V was clipped by 4 bases and J by 2 bases; unmatched bases: 13. Germline V gene sequence: CDR1 SQVTM, CDR2 ANQGSEA. The CDR3 loop reads CSVARVSIAGTYNEQFF. DNA for the CDR3: TGCAGCGTTGCCCGGGTTTCCATAGCGGGAACCTACAATGAGCAGTTCTTC.